What follows are 32 T cell receptor beta chains derived from one specimen sequenced in a study of identical twins. TCRdb reanalysed the 5' RACE reads using MiXCR and keeps one entry per CDR3 protein. The sample includes roughly 290,000 distinct CDR3 sequences, roughly 8.6% of them seen just once. These data also formed part of another study, on yellow fever vaccine responses in identical twins.

Sequencing used CD8+ T cells sorted from blood. The origin of the receptors is a woman between 18 and 29 years old in good health.

Ten or more counts support this clonotype. The rearrangement links TRBV6-2 or TRBV6-3 to TRBJ1-1; D call uncertain. V was trimmed by 0 bases and J by 5 bases, leaving 10 bases between them. Germline lookup yields CDR1 MNHEY and CDR2 SVGEGT. This CDR3 region has 14 residues. CDR3 DNA: TGTGCCAGCAGTTACTCGAGCTACGCTACTGAAGCTTTCTTT. Protein product: CASSYSSYATEAFF.

The sample holds many counts of this clonotype. J is TRBJ2-1 and V is TRBV10-3; 16 positions match TRBD2. CDR3 length: 17 residues. CDR1 and CDR2 (germline): ENHRY, SYGVKD. Unmatched junction bases numbered 7, after V lost 4 bases and J lost 7 bases. Here the CDR3 reads CAISGGLAGGPRNEQFF. CDR3 nucleotide sequence: TGTGCCATCAGTGGGGGACTAGCGGGAGGGCCTAGGAATGAGCAGTTCTTC.

J is TRBJ2-7 and V is TRBV29-1, with TRBD1 as a possible D gene (5 bases). CDR1 is SQVTM and CDR2 is ANQGSEA in the germline V gene. CDR3 size: 14 residues. V gave up 3 bases and J gave up 5 bases, with 17 bases separating them. The CDR3 region has the DNA TGCAGCGTTGAGACAGAGTGGCCGCAGAACGAGCAGTACTTC. Translating it yields CSVETEWPQNEQYF.

The CDR3 reads CASSSPTQPNTEAFF. As DNA, the CDR3 is TGTGCCAGCAGTTCCCCGACTCAACCGAACACTGAAGCTTTCTTT. The V call is TRBV12-3 or TRBV12-4, the J call TRBJ1-1; D is ambiguous. The CDR3 contains 15 residues. The ends were cut back, 4 bases at V and 1 base at J, with 13 bases in the middle.

Many counts were recorded for this clonotype. The chain employs TRBV6-5 and TRBJ2-2; tentatively, D is TRBD1 or TRBD2 (6 bases each). CDR1 MNHEY and CDR2 SVGAGI come from the germline V gene. V lost 2 bases to trimming and J lost 7 bases, with 14 bases between them. The CDR3 is 15 residues long. The CDR3 region has the DNA TGTGCCAGCAGTTACGACACGGGGGCTGGCGGGGAGCTGTTTTTT. Protein: CASSYDTGAGGELFF.

On this clonotype itself: At one end, the junction sequence differs from germline, possibly due to a read error. This chain uses TRBV7-1 with TRBJ2-7; 10 bases match TRBD1. TRBV7-1 is an ORF, with its function uncertain. CDR3 size: 23 residues. This CDR3 reads CASSSTMGSDRDRGPLSSYEQCF. CDR3 coding DNA: TGTGCCAGCAGCTCAACAATGGGTAGCGACCGGGACAGGGGACCCTTAAGCTCCTACGAGCAGTGCTTC.

This clonotype was seen repeatedly, ten times or more. The chain combines TRBV29-1 with TRBJ1-1; 7 bases fit TRBD1. V was pared by 7 bases and J by 5 bases, with 10 bases of the junction left unmatched. Germline V gene data show CDR1 as SQVTM and CDR2 as ANQGSEA. The CDR3 spans 13 residues. The CDR3 region has the DNA TGCAGCGGGCTCACAGGGGCAGGGACTGAAGCTTTCTTT. Encoded protein: CSGLTGAGTEAFF.

At least ten counts were recorded for this clonotype. The V call is TRBV6-5, the J call TRBJ2-7; 10 bases match TRBD1. V was pared by 2 bases and J by 4 bases, with 5 bases of the junction left unmatched. This CDR3 has 15 amino acids. Germline CDR1 reads MNHEY; CDR2 reads SVGAGI. The CDR3 region is CASSYLGTGEYEQYF. The CDR3 DNA is TGTGCCAGCAGTTACCTCGGGACAGGGGAGTACGAGCAGTACTTC.

The table lists this clonotype with many counts. V and J are TRBV7-2 and TRBJ1-4; D perhaps matches TRBD1 (5 bases). In germline, CDR1 is SGHTA, CDR2 FQGNSA. V lost 2 bases and J lost 7, with 11 bases in between. The CDR3 sequence is 14 residues long. CDR3 nucleotide sequence: TGTGCCAGCAGCTTACAGGGTTTTGGTGAAAAACTGTTTTTT. This encodes CASSLQGFGEKLFF.

This clonotype was counted many times. This chain uses TRBV29-1 with TRBJ1-1; a weak D match, TRBD1 (6 bases). CDR3 length equals 12 residues. Trimming cost V 6 bases and J 5 bases, with 13 bases left between them. Germline V gene lookup returns CDR1 SQVTM and CDR2 ANQGSEA. CDR3 sequence: CSVEGGPTEAFF. In nucleotides, the CDR3 is TGCAGCGTGGAGGGGGGACCGACTGAAGCTTTCTTT.

A few counts support this clonotype. The chain employs TRBV6-1 and TRBJ2-3, with 11 positions matching TRBD1. The CDR3 runs 15 residues. The V gene's germline CDR1 is MNHNS and CDR2 SASEGT. With 2 bases clipped from V and 4 bases from J, the junction kept 2 bases outside the gene matches. The CDR3 here is CASSEWGQGADTQYF. In DNA form, the CDR3 reads TGTGCCAGCAGTGAATGGGGACAGGGGGCAGATACGCAGTATTTT.

This clonotype was detected ten times or more. This chain joins TRBV27 and TRBJ2-1; a possible D gene is TRBD2 (6 bases). Germline V gives CDR1 MNHEY, CDR2 SMNVEV (reference sequence). The V end lost 0 bases, the J end lost 0 bases, and 15 bases lay between the germline ends. This CDR3 has 18 residues. CDR3 nucleotides: TGTGCCAGCAGTTTATCGTCGGGGACTCTGAGCTCCTACAATGAGCAGTTCTTC. Translation gives CASSLSSGTLSSYNEQFF.

The sample holds many counts of this clonotype. The V and J genes are TRBV11-2 and TRBJ2-7, with D possibly matching TRBD2 (6 bases). V was pared by 1 base and J by 2 bases, with 9 bases between. The CDR3 is made up of 14 amino acids. CDR1 is SGHAT, CDR2 FQNNGV, per germline. The CDR3 nucleotides are TGTGCCAGCAGCTTAGTAGCGGCTACCTACGAGCAGTACTTC. Translation: CASSLVAATYEQYF.

This clonotype was seen more than once but under ten times. The J gene is TRBJ1-2, the V gene TRBV6-2 or TRBV6-3; D might be TRBD1 (6 bases). This CDR3 is 15 amino acids long. The germline gives CDR1 MNHEY, CDR2 SVGEGT. Trimming took 7 bases from V and 2 from J, leaving 17 bases between them. CDR3 sequence: CASTLQGLRNYGYTF. The CDR3 DNA reads TGTGCCAGCACCCTACAGGGACTTAGGAACTATGGCTACACCTTC.

In its sample, this clonotype was seen many times. The gene calls are TRBV6-1 and TRBJ1-1; 7 nucleotides agree with TRBD1. This CDR3 contains 14 residues. V dropped 5 bases and J dropped 2; count of bases not matched to a gene: 5. Germline V CDR1 and CDR2: MNHNS, SASEGT. The CDR3 loop reads CASSRQGFNTEAFF. The CDR3 coding sequence is TGTGCCAGCAGTCGACAGGGATTCAACACTGAAGCTTTCTTT.

The chain combines TRBV10-3 with TRBJ2-3; 11 bases are a match to TRBD2. The CDR3 has 15 residues. V lost 4 bases to trimming and J lost 1 base; unmatched junction nucleotides: 1. Germline V gene sequence: CDR1 ENHRY, CDR2 SYGVKD. Here the CDR3 reads CAISGGLAGTDTQYF. CDR3 DNA sequence: TGTGCCATCAGTGGGGGACTAGCGGGCACAGATACGCAGTATTTT.

The chain combines TRBV28 with TRBJ2-7; TRBD1 aligns across 7 bases. V was pared by 4 bases and J by 0 bases, with 9 bases of the junction left unmatched. Germline V gene sequence: CDR1 MDHEN, CDR2 SYDVKM. This CDR3 has 16 residues. The CDR3 DNA reads TGTGCCAGCAGTTCGTCCGGGACAGCGAGCTCCTACGAGCAGTACTTC. It codes for CASSSSGTASSYEQYF.

V gene TRBV29-1 combines with J gene TRBJ1-3; D call uncertain. Looked up from germline, CDR1 is SQVTM and CDR2 is ANQGSEA. The CDR3 contains 14 residues. The germline V and J ends were trimmed by 6 bases and 0 bases, with 12 bases remaining between them. The DNA for the CDR3 is TGCAGCGTACAGCTCCTAAGCTCTGGAAACACCATATATTTT. Amino acids: CSVQLLSSGNTIYF. The entire variable domain, with the rest obtained from reference TRBV29-1 and TRBJ1-3, is as follows: SAVISQKPSRDICQRGTSLTIQCQVDSQVTMMFWYRQQPGQSLTLIATANQGSEATYESGFVIDKFPISRPNLTFSTLTVSNMSPEDSSIYLCSVQLLSSGNTIYFGEGSWLTVV.

This clonotype has just a few counts. V is TRBV6-1 and J is TRBJ2-5; weak D call: TRBD2 (6 bases). The CDR3 has 18 amino acids. V lost 4 bases, J lost 2 bases, and 23 bases lay in between. Germline V gives CDR1 MNHNS, CDR2 SASEGT. CDR3 nucleotides: TGTGCCAGCAGTGGGAGGGGTGGGATAGATAGTCCACAAGAGACCCAGTACTTC. Translating gives CASSGRGGIDSPQETQYF.

This clonotype was seen only a few times. This chain joins TRBV10-3 and TRBJ2-3, with 13 bases that match TRBD2. CDR3 length equals 15 residues. J lost 3 bases, V lost 10 bases, and 7 bases had no gene match. Germline V gene data show CDR1 as ENHRY and CDR2 as SYGVKD. The DNA for the CDR3 is TGTGCCACCCTTGGACTAGCGGGGGATACAGATACGCAGTATTTT. Amino acid sequence: CATLGLAGDTDTQYF.

The chain uses TRBV11-2 and TRBJ2-3; tentatively, D is TRBD1 (5 bases). This CDR3 spans 17 amino acids. Trimming left V 5 bases short and J 2 bases short, with 20 bases between. In germline, CDR1 is SGHAT, CDR2 FQNNGV. This chain's CDR3 is CASSHVGVTQNTDTQYF. CDR3 coding DNA: TGTGCCAGCAGCCACGTAGGGGTGACCCAGAACACAGATACGCAGTATTTT. Filled out from reference TRBV11-2 and TRBJ2-3, the complete variable domain reads EAGVAQSPRYKIIEKRQSVAFWCNPISGHATLYWYQQILGQGPKLLIQFQNNGVVDDSQLPKDRFSAERLKGVDSTLKIQPAKLEDSAVYLCASSHVGVTQNTDTQYFGPGTRLTVL.

The chain couples TRBV29-1 to TRBJ1-5; no clear D gene. The germline V gene has CDR1 SQVTM and CDR2 ANQGSEA. The CDR3 spans 14 residues. The germline V and J ends were trimmed by 5 bases and 3 bases, with 14 bases remaining between them. The CDR3 region is CSVRDGPNNQPQHF. The CDR3 DNA is TGCAGCGTTCGAGATGGGCCAAACAATCAGCCCCAGCATTTT.

This chain uses TRBV29-1 with TRBJ2-7; 7 bases fit TRBD1. The CDR3 covers 19 residues. J gave up 0 bases and V 1 base, and 18 bases lay outside the gene matches. The V gene's germline CDR1 is SQVTM and CDR2 ANQGSEA. Here the CDR3 DNA reads TGCAGCGTTGAAGGTGTCCCGGGACAGAATTTACTGAGCTCCTACGAGCAGTACTTC. Residues: CSVEGVPGQNLLSSYEQYF.

This chain links TRBV18 with TRBJ2-5, with a possible D match to TRBD1 (6 bases). The CDR3 has 15 residues. Trimming removed 1 base from V and 2 bases from J, with 11 bases in between. Germline V gene sequence: CDR1 KGHSH, CDR2 LQKENI. The CDR3 here is CASSPRRGSQETQYF. CDR3 in DNA: TGTGCCAGCTCACCACGAAGGGGGTCTCAAGAGACCCAGTACTTC.

This clonotype was detected many times. J is TRBJ2-3 and V is TRBV7-2; TRBD2 matches 12 bases. V dropped 5 bases and J dropped 5; count of bases not matched to a gene: 11. Germline CDR1 and CDR2: SGHTA and FQGNSA. The CDR3 runs 17 residues. CDR3: CASSPRLAGGQGDTQYF. DNA for the CDR3: TGTGCCAGCAGCCCCCGTCTAGCGGGGGGGCAGGGAGATACGCAGTATTTT.

This clonotype was seen many times. This chain connects TRBV6-4 to TRBJ2-2; D uncertain. Germline lookup yields CDR1 MRHNA and CDR2 SNTAGT. The CDR3 contains 13 residues. V lost 5 bases and J 4 bases, leaving 8 bases between the germline ends. CDR3 in DNA: TGTGCCAGCAGTTTCCACAGCACCGGGGAGCTGTTTTTT. This codes for CASSFHSTGELFF.

The rearrangement joins TRBV6-2 or TRBV6-3 to TRBJ2-2; tentatively, D is TRBD2 (6 bases). The CDR3 has 13 amino acids. Germline V gene sequence: CDR1 MNHEY, CDR2 SVGEGT. V was pared by 10 bases and J by 4 bases, with 13 bases between. The CDR3 DNA reads as TGTGCCACCCGGACGGGACTCACCGGGGAGCTGTTTTTT. Residues: CATRTGLTGELFF.

This chain uses TRBV13 with TRBJ2-7, with 7 bases lining up with TRBD1. Germline assignment: CDR1 PRHDT and CDR2 FYEKMQ (reference sequence). This CDR3 has 16 residues. The V gene end was trimmed by 5 bases and the J gene end by 2 bases; junction bases not matched to a gene: 12. CDR3 region: CASSDRDTGSPYEQYF. As DNA, the CDR3 is TGTGCCAGCAGCGACAGGGACACAGGCTCCCCCTACGAGCAGTACTTC. Drawing the rest from reference TRBV13 and TRBJ2-7, the complete variable domain is AAGVIQSPRHLIKEKRETATLKCYPIPRHDTVYWYQQGPGQDPQFLISFYEKMQSDKGSIPDRFSAQQFSDYHSELNMSSLELGDSALYFCASSDRDTGSPYEQYFGPGTRLTVT.

This clonotype was seen a few times. The chain combines TRBV5-1 with TRBJ2-5; possible D gene TRBD1, 7 bases. Trimming removed 4 bases at V and 5 bases at J, with 12 bases between. The CDR3 length is 13 residues. Per the germline V gene, CDR1 is SGHRS and CDR2 is YFSETQ. The CDR3 reads CASSETGRETQYF. CDR3 sequence (DNA): TGCGCCAGCAGCGAGACAGGGAGGGAGACCCAGTACTTC.

Only a few counts were recorded for this clonotype. The chain uses TRBV27 and TRBJ2-1; 13 nucleotides agree with TRBD2. The CDR3 is 15 amino acids. The trim removed 3 bases at V and 8 bases at J, leaving 4 bases unmatched. The V gene's germline CDR1 is MNHEY and CDR2 SMNVEV (reference sequence). The CDR3, as DNA: TGTGCCAGCAGTTTCGGACTAGCGGGAGTGTATGAGCAGTTCTTC. Protein sequence: CASSFGLAGVYEQFF.

This clonotype has just a few counts. The gene calls are TRBV2 and TRBJ2-1; the D gene is possibly TRBD2 (6 bases). The CDR3 sequence is 17 residues long. Trimming removed 4 bases at V and 7 bases at J, with 23 bases between. Germline CDR1 reads SNHLY; CDR2 reads FYNNEI. The DNA for the CDR3 is TGTGCCAGCAGTGGAGTAGTTAGCGGTCTCGCCGGGAATGAGCAGTTCTTC. This codes for CASSGVVSGLAGNEQFF.

This clonotype was seen a handful of times. This sequence joins TRBV7-9 and TRBJ2-6; maybe TRBD2 (6 bases). CDR1 and CDR2 from the germline V gene are SEHNR and FQNEAQ (reference sequence). The CDR3 is 16 amino acids. Deletions cut 2 bases from V and 2 bases from J, with 10 bases between. CDR3: CASSLSGGAGANVLTF. DNA for the CDR3: TGTGCCAGCAGCTTAAGCGGAGGGGCTGGGGCCAACGTCCTGACTTTC. Complete variable domain (other parts from reference TRBV7-9 and TRBJ2-6): DTGVSQNPRHKITKRGQNVTFRCDPISEHNRLYWYRQTLGQGPEFLTYFQNEAQLEKSRLLSDRFSAERPKGSFSTLEIQRTEQGDSAMYLCASSLSGGAGANVLTFGAGSRLTVL.